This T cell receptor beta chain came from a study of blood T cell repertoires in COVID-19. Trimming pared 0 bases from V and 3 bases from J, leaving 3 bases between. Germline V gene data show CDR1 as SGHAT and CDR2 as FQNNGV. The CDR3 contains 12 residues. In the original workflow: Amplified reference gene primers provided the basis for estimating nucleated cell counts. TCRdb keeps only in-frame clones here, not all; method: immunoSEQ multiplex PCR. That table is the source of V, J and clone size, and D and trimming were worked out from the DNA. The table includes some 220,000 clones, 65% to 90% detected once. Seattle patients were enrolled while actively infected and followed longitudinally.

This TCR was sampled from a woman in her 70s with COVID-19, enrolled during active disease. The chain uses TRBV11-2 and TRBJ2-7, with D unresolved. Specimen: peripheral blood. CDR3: CASSLDLYEQYF. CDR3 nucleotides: TGTGCCAGCAGCTTAGATCTCTACGAGCAGTACTTC.